A selection of T cell receptor beta chains follows, all from one sample in a study of blood T cell repertoires in COVID-19. Produced via immunoSEQ multiplex PCR; TCRdb's table is partial and in-frame only. The sample has 200,000 to 250,000 clones, 88% seen once. The sample comprised peripheral blood. The receptor source for this set is a man between 70 and 80 years old with acute or convalescent COVID-19. The CDR3 runs from the conserved cysteine through the conserved F or W. A D gene is named only where the DNA matches it firmly. Where a row states a size, it is once, few, many or the class of an expanded clone; other rows omit it.

j_gene: TRBJ2-7; d_gene: .; abundance: .; v_gene: TRBV28; CDR3nt: TGTGCCAGCACCCACGGGTTCTCCTACGAGCAGTACTTC; CDR3aa: CASTHGFSYEQYF
j_gene: TRBJ1-5; d_gene: .; abundance: .; v_gene: TRBV19; CDR3nt: TGTGCCAGTAGTATAGGCTTAGCAGGGCGACAGCCCCAGCATTTT; CDR3aa: CASSIGLAGRQPQHF
j_gene: TRBJ1-2; d_gene: TRBD1; abundance: .; v_gene: TRBV7-2; CDR3nt: TGTGCCAGCAGCTTAGGGGGGACAGGGGGCTTTTATGGCTATGGCTACACCTTC; CDR3aa: CASSLGGTGGFYGYGYTF
j_gene: TRBJ1-4; d_gene: TRBD1; abundance: .; v_gene: TRBV15; CDR3nt: TGTGCCACCAGCGTAGACAGGGCTTGGAATGAAAAACTGTTTTTT; CDR3aa: CATSVDRAWNEKLFF
j_gene: TRBJ2-5; d_gene: TRBD2; abundance: .; v_gene: TRBV9; CDR3nt: TGTGCCAGCAGCGTAGCGGGAGGGTTACAAGAGACCCAGTACTTC; CDR3aa: CASSVAGGLQETQYF
j_gene: TRBJ2-7; d_gene: TRBD2; abundance: .; v_gene: TRBV6-2/TRBV6-3; CDR3nt: TGTGCCAGCAGTTACAGCGGCGGGAGTCCCTACGAGCAGTACTTC; CDR3aa: CASSYSGGSPYEQYF
j_gene: TRBJ2-5; d_gene: .; abundance: .; v_gene: TRBV7-9; CDR3nt: TGTGCCAGCAGCTTAGTGGAGGGGCGATATGAGACCCAGTACTTC; CDR3aa: CASSLVEGRYETQYF
j_gene: TRBJ2-1; d_gene: TRBD1; abundance: .; v_gene: TRBV7-9; CDR3nt: TGTGCCAGCAGCAAGCAGGACAGGGCGGGGCAGTTCTTC; CDR3aa: CASSKQDRAGQFF
j_gene: TRBJ2-7; d_gene: TRBD2; abundance: .; v_gene: TRBV28; CDR3nt: TGTGCCAGCCATGGTGCGGTAGCGGGAACCTACGAGCAGTACTTC; CDR3aa: CASHGAVAGTYEQYF
j_gene: TRBJ1-1; d_gene: TRBD1; abundance: .; v_gene: TRBV7-2; CDR3nt: TGTGCCAGCAGCTTAGCCACAGGGGGCGCGGGCACTGAAGCTTTCTTT; CDR3aa: CASSLATGGAGTEAFF
j_gene: TRBJ2-2; d_gene: TRBD1; abundance: .; v_gene: TRBV24-1; CDR3nt: TGTGCCACCAGTGATTTGGGGCAGGGGGACACCGGGGAGCTGTTTTTT; CDR3aa: CATSDLGQGDTGELFF
j_gene: TRBJ1-2; d_gene: TRBD1; abundance: .; v_gene: TRBV6-5; CDR3nt: TGTGCCAGCAGTTACTCCGACAGGGGTGGCGGCTACACCTTC; CDR3aa: CASSYSDRGGGYTF
j_gene: TRBJ1-1; d_gene: TRBD1; abundance: .; v_gene: TRBV29-1; CDR3nt: TGCAGCAGCAGACAGGGGGTGAACACTGAAGCTTTCTTT; CDR3aa: CSSRQGVNTEAFF
j_gene: TRBJ1-5; d_gene: TRBD1; abundance: many; v_gene: TRBV18; CDR3nt: TGTGCCAGCTCACCGGACAGGGGAAGCAATCAGCCCCAGCATTTT; CDR3aa: CASSPDRGSNQPQHF
j_gene: TRBJ2-5; d_gene: .; abundance: .; v_gene: TRBV7-9; CDR3nt: TGTGCCAGCAGCTTAGTGGGGGGACAAGAGACCCAGTACTTC; CDR3aa: CASSLVGGQETQYF
j_gene: TRBJ1-3; d_gene: .; abundance: .; v_gene: TRBV5-1; CDR3nt: TGCGCCAGCAGCGTACAGGCTGCTGGAAACACCATATATTTT; CDR3aa: CASSVQAAGNTIYF
j_gene: TRBJ1-1; d_gene: .; abundance: .; v_gene: TRBV19; CDR3nt: TGTGCCAGTAGTATGAGGGAAAACACTGAAGCTTTCTTT; CDR3aa: CASSMRENTEAFF
j_gene: TRBJ2-7; d_gene: .; abundance: .; v_gene: TRBV15; CDR3nt: TGTGCCACCAGCAGAGATACGCAGGGGAGAGCCTACGAGCAGTACTTC; CDR3aa: CATSRDTQGRAYEQYF
j_gene: TRBJ1-5; d_gene: .; abundance: .; v_gene: TRBV2; CDR3nt: TGTGCCAGCAAGCGATCAGACCTTAGCAATCAGCCCCAGCATTTT; CDR3aa: CASKRSDLSNQPQHF
j_gene: TRBJ2-3; d_gene: .; abundance: .; v_gene: TRBV5-1; CDR3nt: TGCGCCAGCAGCTTGGGTAGCAACACAGATACGCAGTATTTT; CDR3aa: CASSLGSNTDTQYF
j_gene: TRBJ2-2; d_gene: .; abundance: .; v_gene: TRBV13; CDR3nt: TGTGCCAGCAGCTTAGGGGAGGGGAACACCGGGGAGCTGTTTTTT; CDR3aa: CASSLGEGNTGELFF
j_gene: TRBJ2-1; d_gene: TRBD2; abundance: few; v_gene: TRBV27; CDR3nt: TGTGCCAGCAGTTTGGGGGGGTGGCTAGCGGGTTACAATGAGCAGTTCTTC; CDR3aa: CASSLGGWLAGYNEQFF
j_gene: TRBJ1-2; d_gene: .; abundance: few; v_gene: TRBV24-1; CDR3nt: TGTGCCACCAGTGAGGCAGGGGACTATGGCTACACCTTC; CDR3aa: CATSEAGDYGYTF
j_gene: TRBJ1-2; d_gene: .; abundance: .; v_gene: TRBV28; CDR3nt: TGTGCCAGCAGTTTTATCAACTATGGCTACACCTTC; CDR3aa: CASSFINYGYTF
j_gene: TRBJ1-5; d_gene: .; abundance: .; v_gene: TRBV7-2; CDR3nt: TGTGCCAGCAGCGAGGACAGTCAAAAGCCCCAGCATTTT; CDR3aa: CASSEDSQKPQHF
j_gene: TRBJ1-4; d_gene: .; abundance: .; v_gene: TRBV4-2; CDR3nt: TGTGCCAGCAGCCAAGATCCTGAGGGGGGGAGTGAAAAACTGTTTTTT; CDR3aa: CASSQDPEGGSEKLFF
j_gene: TRBJ1-4; d_gene: .; abundance: .; v_gene: TRBV28; CDR3nt: TGTGCCAGCAGTTTAGAGGAAAAACTGTTTTTT; CDR3aa: CASSLEEKLFF
j_gene: TRBJ2-7; d_gene: TRBD2; abundance: .; v_gene: TRBV9; CDR3nt: TGTGCCAGCAGCGTTTCTAGCGGGGGACCCTACGAGCAGTACTTC; CDR3aa: CASSVSSGGPYEQYF
j_gene: TRBJ2-1; d_gene: TRBD2; abundance: .; v_gene: TRBV27; CDR3nt: TGTGCCAGCGGCGTAGCGGGAGGGTACAATGAGCAGTTCTTC; CDR3aa: CASGVAGGYNEQFF